This T cell receptor (beta chain) was profiled in a study of T cells in localized non-small cell lung cancer. Clones were read by immunoSEQ multiplex PCR, and TCRdb kept only the in-frame ones, dropping some. The sample has fewer than 25,000 clones, around 88% seen once. Sample: peripheral blood, taken before any cancer treatment. This receptor was taken from a male donor aged 60 or over with stage II squamous cell lung carcinoma.

The CDR3 is CASSMKGDTEAFF. The CDR3 nucleotides are TGTGCCAGTAGTATGAAGGGGGACACTGAAGCTTTCTTT. V and J are TRBV19 and TRBJ1-1, with D tentatively TRBD1 (6 bases). Germline CDR1 reads LNHDA; CDR2 reads SQIVND (reference sequence). V was pared by 3 bases and J by 3 bases, with 8 bases between. The length of the CDR3 is 13 residues.